This T cell receptor (beta chain) was retrieved from a study of T cell clones after liver transplantation. Clones were read by immunoSEQ multiplex PCR, and TCRdb kept only the in-frame ones, dropping some. The repertoire has approximately 72,000 clones, roughly 90% of them found once; the top ten carry roughly 3%. The table lists this clone with a count of one. What it binds is not known. Broader study findings: A significant post-transplant drop in circulating graft-donor-reactive CD4 TCRbeta sequences occurred in most of the 8 subjects. The donor-reactive repertoire was only partly measurable in two subjects, lacking donor cells.

The V and J ends lost 6 bases and 6 bases respectively, with 15 bases between them. In germline, CDR1 is MNHEY, CDR2 SVGAGI. This CDR3 region has 13 residues. This specimen was CD4+ T cells from blood, taken before liver transplant. The receptor's source is a human donor who received a liver transplant. The chain links TRBV6-5 to TRBJ2-7; D possibly uses TRBD1 or TRBD2 (5 bases each). The CDR3 region is CASRYGASIEQYF. The CDR3 DNA reads as TGTGCCAGCAGGTACGGGGCATCAATCGAGCAGTACTTC.